This is a list of T cell receptor beta chains from one sample in a study of early T cells in non-severe SARS-CoV-2 infection. TCRdb recomputed calls from the 5' RACE reads with MiXCR, one row per CDR3 protein. Here the sample spans over 50,000 distinct CDR3 sequences, approximately 8% being singletons. The specimen was whole blood. All receptors derive from an adult who was a healthcare worker with PCR-confirmed SARS-CoV-2 infection or an uninfected control (not recorded which). Each CDR3 is given with its conserved first and last residue. A D gene is named only where the DNA matches it firmly. Only some rows state a clone size, as once, few, many or a class for expanded clones.

j_gene	v_gene	d_gene	abundance	CDR3nt	CDR3aa
TRBJ1-5	TRBV28	.	many	TGTGCCAGCAGTCTCCAATTAGGCCCCCAGCATTTT	CASSLQLGPQHF
TRBJ1-6	TRBV19	.	.	TGTGCCAGTAGCCTCACAGGGTCTCTATATTCACCCCTCCACTTT	CASSLTGSLYSPLHF
TRBJ2-7	TRBV18	TRBD2	.	TGTGCCAGCTCACAAACGGGACTAGCGTCCTACGAGCAGTACTTC	CASSQTGLASYEQYF
TRBJ2-3	TRBV20-1	.	few	TGCAGTGCTAGAGATAGGAGGGGGGACGATACGCAGTATTTT	CSARDRRGDDTQYF
TRBJ2-6	TRBV6-5	.	few	TGTGCCAGCAGTTACTCGCTGGGTTCTGGGGCCAACGTCCTGACTTTC	CASSYSLGSGANVLTF
TRBJ2-3	TRBV20-1	.	.	TGCAGTGCTATTAGCCCCCGCGGTAGCACAGATACGCAGTATTTT	CSAISPRGSTDTQYF
TRBJ2-1	TRBV28	.	.	TGTGCCAGCATTAATCTTAGCACGGATGAGCAGTTCTTC	CASINLSTDEQFF
TRBJ2-7	TRBV13	TRBD1	.	TGTGCCAGCAGCCCCGGACAGGACTTCTACGAGCAGTACTTC	CASSPGQDFYEQYF
TRBJ2-7	TRBV27	TRBD1	many	TGTGCCAGCAGTTTGTCGACAGGGGTATATGACGAGCAGTACTTC	CASSLSTGVYDEQYF
TRBJ2-3	TRBV6-1	TRBD1	few	TGTGCCAGCGTTGAGAGGGGGACAGGTCGAAATACGCAGTATTTT	CASVERGTGRNTQYF
TRBJ2-6	TRBV5-1	.	medium-sized	TGCGCCAGCAGCTTGGTAGCCGGAAGGGCTGGGGCCAACGTCCTGACTTTC	CASSLVAGRAGANVLTF
TRBJ2-1	TRBV11-2	.	.	TGTGCCAGCAGCCCATTCAGGGGAGGGTCATATGAGCAGTTCTTC	CASSPFRGGSYEQFF
TRBJ1-1	TRBV4-1	TRBD1	.	TGCGCCAGCAGCCCGGACAGGGGGAACACTGAAGCTTTCTTT	CASSPDRGNTEAFF
TRBJ2-7	TRBV11-1	TRBD1	.	TGTGCCAGCAGCTCACCGGGACAGGTAGTCTACGAGCAGTACTTC	CASSSPGQVVYEQYF
TRBJ2-1	TRBV18	.	few	TGTGCCAGCTCACCAGGCTATTCTGTCTCCAATGAGCAGTTCTTC	CASSPGYSVSNEQFF